This T cell receptor beta chain was identified during a study of technical replicates of blood from a handful of donors. Data came from immunoSEQ multiplex PCR; TCRdb stores just in-frame clones and leaves some out. The data contain approximately 81,000 clones, approximately 96% of them seen just once; the ten biggest clones take up around 0.2%. This clone was found once. The CDR3 sequence is 14 residues long. Between the trimmed V and J ends, which lost 3 bases and 4 bases, there was a span of 13 bases. From germline, CDR1 is SGDLS and CDR2 YYNGEE. Sequenced: T cells isolated from PBMCs. This chain uses TRBV9 with TRBJ1-1; tentative D call: TRBD1 (5 bases). The TCR was taken from a human donor in good health. CDR3 bases: TGTGCCAGCAGCGCCGGACTGGGGGGCACTGAAGCTTTCTTT. Encoded protein: CASSAGLGGTEAFF.